Shown below are 17 T cell receptor beta chains from a single sample sequenced in a study of PD-1 blockade in classical Hodgkin lymphoma. Indicated time point: cycle 4 day 1 (C4D1), after 6 weeks of nivolumab. Every patient had relapsed following autologous stem cell transplantation, and cohorts differed in brentuximab vedotin exposure. Researchers report purifying CD4+ T cells from thawed PBMCs by magnetic negative selection. Clones were read by immunoSEQ multiplex PCR, and TCRdb kept only the in-frame ones, dropping some. The data show 5,000 or so clones, approximately 81% seen once. The sequencing used CD4+ T cells from blood, collected before the fourth cycle of nivolumab. Receptors originate from a human donor with classical Hodgkin lymphoma.

The rearrangement links TRBV13 to TRBJ1-2, with D perhaps matching TRBD1 (6 bases). The CDR3 is 16 residues long. Trimming took 0 bases from V and 2 from J, leaving 13 bases between them. Germline CDR1 and CDR2: PRHDT and FYEKMQ (reference sequence). The CDR3 sequence: CASSLGTGARNYGYTF. The CDR3, as DNA: TGTGCCAGCAGCTTAGGCACGGGGGCGCGAAACTATGGCTACACCTTC.

The genes are TRBV4-3 and TRBJ2-3; TRBD2 matches at 10 bases. CDR3 length: 17 residues. Germline values: CDR1 LGHNA, CDR2 YSLEER. V was pared by 1 base and J by 6 bases, with 10 bases of the junction left unmatched. The CDR3 nucleotides read TGCGCCAGCAGCCAAGTGTTTATAGCGGGGGGACGGGATACGCAGTATTTT. This sequence encodes CASSQVFIAGGRDTQYF.

The gene calls are TRBV7-2 and TRBJ2-7; D is unresolved. Germline CDR1 reads SGHTA; CDR2 reads FQGNSA. The CDR3 has 13 amino acids. The ends were cut back, 3 bases at V and 0 bases at J, with 6 bases in the middle. CDR3 DNA sequence: TGTGCCAGCAGCTTCGCCGACTCCTACGAGCAGTACTTC. Protein: CASSFADSYEQYF.

This chain links TRBV7-2 with TRBJ2-1; possible D gene TRBD2, 5 bases. Trimming took off 1 base at V and 6 bases at J, with 13 bases between the two ends. Germline loops: CDR1 SGHTA, CDR2 FQGNSA. The CDR3 consists of 15 residues. The CDR3 nucleotides read TGTGCCAGCAGCTTAGGGTCCCCTAGCCTCAATGAGCAGTTCTTC. It codes for CASSLGSPSLNEQFF.

V and J are TRBV7-2 and TRBJ1-3; weak D call: TRBD1 (5 bases). The CDR3 loop spans 11 amino acids. V shed 4 bases and J shed 8 bases, with 6 bases lying between them. CDR1 and CDR2 (germline): SGHTA, FQGNSA. CDR3 nucleotides: TGTGCCAGCAGCTCCAGGGACACCATATATTTT. It is translated as CASSSRDTIYF.

The chain is built from TRBV19 and TRBJ1-5; D is unclear. From germline, CDR1 is LNHDA and CDR2 SQIVND (reference sequence). The CDR3 loop spans 17 amino acids. Trimming left V 2 bases short and J 4 bases short, with 18 bases between. The CDR3, as DNA: TGTGCCAGTAGTATAAGTTTTGGGGTAATCATGAATCAGCCCCAGCATTTT. Encoded protein: CASSISFGVIMNQPQHF.

The chain recombines TRBV10-1 with TRBJ1-1, with D possibly matching TRBD1 (6 bases). Germline lookup yields CDR1 WNHNN and CDR2 SYGVQD (reference sequence). The CDR3 loop spans 12 amino acids. V dropped 5 bases and J dropped 7 bases, with 11 bases sitting between them. CDR3 residues: CASSKGDGEAFF. For the CDR3, the DNA is TGCGCCAGCAGTAAGGGGGATGGTGAAGCTTTCTTT.

This clone was seen only a few times. The rearrangement uses TRBV6-1 and TRBJ2-3, with D possibly being TRBD1 (5 bases). The ends were cut back, 4 bases at V and 3 bases at J, with 11 bases in the middle. Germline CDR1 reads MNHNS; CDR2 reads SASEGT. CDR3 size: 14 residues. The CDR3 coding sequence is TGTGCCAGCAGTGGCAGGGTGGCGACAGATACGCAGTATTTT. Translation: CASSGRVATDTQYF.

The count of this clone is one. J is TRBJ1-2 and V is TRBV5-4; D gene uncertain. CDR3 length: 13 residues. Germline CDR1 is SGHNT and CDR2 is YYREEE (reference sequence). The V and J ends lost 3 bases and 5 bases respectively, with 11 bases between them. Here the CDR3 DNA reads TGTGCCAGCAGCTCAGTAGTCCCATATGGCTACACCTTC. Protein product: CASSSVVPYGYTF.

The gene calls are TRBV13 and TRBJ1-1; perhaps TRBD1 as D (5 bases). This CDR3 region has 15 residues. Germline loops: CDR1 PRHDT, CDR2 FYEKMQ (reference sequence). V lost 0 bases and J lost 0, with 8 bases in between. Written as DNA, the CDR3 is TGTGCCAGCAGCTTAGGGGGACCCATGAACACTGAAGCTTTCTTT. Its translation is CASSLGGPMNTEAFF. The whole variable domain, filled in from reference TRBV13 and TRBJ1-1, reads AAGVIQSPRHLIKEKRETATLKCYPIPRHDTVYWYQQGPGQDPQFLISFYEKMQSDKGSIPDRFSAQQFSDYHSELNMSSLELGDSALYFCASSLGGPMNTEAFFGQGTRLTVV.

The rearrangement uses TRBV4-3 and TRBJ2-7, with 11 bases that match TRBD2. Germline lookup yields CDR1 LGHNA and CDR2 YSLEER. The length of the CDR3 is 17 residues. The ends lost 7 bases at V and 1 base at J; junction bases unmatched: 12. The CDR3 coding sequence is TGCGCCAGCACCCATCTCGGGCTAGCGGGGGGATCCTACGAGCAGTACTTC. Translation: CASTHLGLAGGSYEQYF.

This rearrangement joins TRBV2 to TRBJ1-5; TRBD1 agrees at 9 bases. Trimming removed 6 bases from V and 6 bases from J; junction bases left unmatched: 9. Germline V gene data show CDR1 as SNHLY and CDR2 as FYNNEI. The CDR3 extends over 15 amino acids. This CDR3 reads CASSGGQGFTQPQHF. The CDR3 region has the DNA TGTGCCAGCAGCGGAGGACAGGGGTTTACTCAGCCCCAGCATTTT.

This chain joins TRBV5-1 and TRBJ2-2; D gene uncertain. Trimming stripped 7 bases from V and 6 bases from J, with 13 bases between. Per germline, CDR1 SGHRS and CDR2 YFSETQ. The CDR3 length is 13 residues. The CDR3 nucleotides read TGCGCCAGCGGGCTGACTGGATCCGGGGAGCTGTTTTTT. This encodes CASGLTGSGELFF.

The J gene is TRBJ2-3, the V gene TRBV27; a possible D gene is TRBD2 (5 bases). This CDR3 contains 15 residues. Germline CDR1 MNHEY, CDR2 SMNVEV (reference sequence). V dropped 4 bases and J dropped 3 bases, with 14 bases sitting between them. The CDR3 sequence: CASSSKSRGTDTQYF. The CDR3 nucleotides read TGTGCCAGCAGTTCAAAGAGTCGGGGAACAGATACGCAGTATTTT.

The CDR3 region is CASSSSWDLNQPQHF. The CDR3 region has the DNA TGTGCCAGCAGCTCCTCGTGGGACCTAAATCAGCCCCAGCATTTT. This chain uses TRBV5-5 with TRBJ1-5; D perhaps matches TRBD1 (5 bases). This CDR3 has 15 residues. With 3 bases removed from V and 4 bases from J, the gap between germline ends came to 14 bases. Looked up from germline, CDR1 is SGHKS and CDR2 is YYEKEE (reference sequence).

The CDR3 nucleotides read TGTGCCAGCAGCCGGGGCGGGGGGCAGAGCTCCTACGAGCAGTACTTC. Amino acids: CASSRGGGQSSYEQYF. J is TRBJ2-7 and V is TRBV5-4; TRBD2 matches at 8 bases. Germline V gene lookup returns CDR1 SGHNT and CDR2 YYREEE (reference sequence). The junction had 9 bases not matched to a gene; V was cut back by 4 bases and J by 0 bases. This CDR3 region has 16 residues.

As for this clone: Mismatch with germline at one junction end may stem from a read error. The chain couples TRBV7-9 to TRBJ2-7; 11 bases match TRBD1. CDR1 SEHNR and CDR2 FQNEAQ come from the germline V gene (reference sequence). The CDR3 contains 15 residues. As DNA, the CDR3 is TGTGCCAGCAGCCTAGCGGGACAGGGGGTAGGCGAGCAGTACTTC. This gives the protein CASSLAGQGVGEQYF. The full variable domain, in which reference TRBV7-9 and TRBJ2-7 provide the parts outside the CDR3, is DTGVSQNPRHKITKRGQNVTFRCDPISEHNRLYWYRQTLGQGPEFLTYFQNEAQLEKSRLLSDRFSAERPKGSFSTLEIQRTEQGDSAMYLCASSLAGQGVGEQYFGPGTRLTVT.